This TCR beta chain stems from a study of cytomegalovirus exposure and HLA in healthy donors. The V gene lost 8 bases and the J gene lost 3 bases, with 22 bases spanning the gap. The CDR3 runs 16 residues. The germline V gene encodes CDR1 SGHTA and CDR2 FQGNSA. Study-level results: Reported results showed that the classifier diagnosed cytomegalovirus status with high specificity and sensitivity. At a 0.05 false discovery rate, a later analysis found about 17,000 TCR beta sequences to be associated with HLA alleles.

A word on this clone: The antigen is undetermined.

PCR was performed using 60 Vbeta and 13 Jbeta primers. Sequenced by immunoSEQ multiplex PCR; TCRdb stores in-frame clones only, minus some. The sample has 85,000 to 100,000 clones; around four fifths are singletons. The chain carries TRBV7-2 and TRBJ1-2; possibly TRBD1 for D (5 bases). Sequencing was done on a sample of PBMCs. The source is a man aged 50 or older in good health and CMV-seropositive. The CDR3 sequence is CASGVTVTLDDYGYTF. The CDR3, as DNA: TGTGCCAGCGGCGTGACAGTTACCCTTGACGACTATGGCTACACCTTC.